This T cell receptor beta chain is drawn from a study of graft-versus-host responses after intestinal transplantation (dated by TCRdb to the early 2020s). About the full investigation: The transplants that recipients received were multivisceral, liver-intestinal, or isolated intestinal. Every recipient was given anti-thymocyte globulin induction, followed by roughly 3 years of maintenance tacrolimus and steroids. Bulk TCR-beta CDR3 sequencing was used to track graft-versus-host and host-versus-graft alloreactive T cell clones in the graft, circulation and bone marrow after intestinal transplantation. Alloreactive clones were identified by sequencing pre-transplant mixed lymphocyte reaction products and comparing them with unstimulated pre-transplant donor and recipient T cells. The cohort enrolled about two dozen intestinal transplant recipients, one of whom was a retransplant, and 3 patients without pretransplant specimens were excluded. A peak of at least 4% donor T cells among recipient peripheral blood mononuclear cells was the definition used for donor T cell macrochimerism. Rather than going through the commercial service, samples from a few later patients were sequenced in-house on an Illumina MiSeq and processed with MiXCR. General findings and caveats noted by the study authors: GvH clones were detected in recipient bone marrow, and some of these GvH clones were observed earlier in ileal mucosa or blood, consistent with an intestinal mucosal origin. Patients with donor T cell macrochimerism had high GvH to HvG T cell clonal ratios in their allografts. Early after transplant, peak levels of circulating GvH clones were associated with declines in HvG clones. The relatively low number and heterogeneity of intestinal transplant patients limited the conclusions.

As regards this clone: What antigen it recognizes has not been identified. Base qualities were left out, and no much larger clone turns up one base away.

Blood samples were collected up to 4 times in the first month after transplant and then at least monthly when available. CDR1 and CDR2 were assigned from the germline V gene as WSHSY and SAAADI. From V the trimming removes 4 bases and from J it removes 10 bases, while the gene matches leave 24 bases of the junction unaccounted for. Including cysteine and phenylalanine, the CDR3 has 20 amino acids. Of the read, only the CDR3 DNA is kept; its 60 bases are in frame from base 1. Libraries were prepared through the immunoSEQ multiplex PCR assay. Adaptive Biotechnologies carried out high-throughput TCR-beta CDR3 sequencing of genomic DNA for most patients. The original methods were these. Adaptive's ImmunoSEQ software was the source of the TCR sequencing data for 15 to 20 patients, while a few other patients were processed with MiXCR and VDJtools. Because the origin of CDR3 nucleotide sequences shared between donor and recipient could not be assigned, those sequences were removed. Alloreactive clones required at least 2-fold expansion over unstimulated cells and minimum CFSE-low frequency of 0.002% (template counts) or 0.001% (read counts). A clone was considered mappable if detected in the sequenced pre-transplant spleen, lymph node, or MLR CFSE-low populations of the donor or recipient. The cumulative frequency of alloreactive clones was calculated as a percentage of all sequences, weighted by copy number. TCRdb took this table from immuneACCESS and kept in-frame rearrangements with V and J called. Such tables lack part of the clones; where checked against another copy, unresolved V genes explain under half of the gap, and the rest is unexplained. Clonal size and the V and J genes are those of that table, whereas D and trimming came from the DNA. The sample table shows some 44,000 clones, and 85% to 95% are seen once. In total, the top ten clones hold around 1.5% of the sample.

Rearrangement joined TRBV10-2 to TRBJ1-6; 8 central bases correspond to TRBD1. This material consisted of PBMCs, taken around 330 days after intestinal transplant. This receptor was obtained from a human patient who received an intestinal transplant, so some T cells may come from the graft donor. The DNA sequence reads TGCGCCAGCAGTGGAGGGGGGACAGGCGTTTGGAAGAGATCTATCTCACCCCTCCACTTT. Its protein reads: CASSGGGTGVWKRSISPLHF.